A selection of T cell receptor beta chains follows, all from one sample in a study of vaccination and CD4 T cells after COVID-19. TCRdb ran MiXCR on the PCR reads and lists one entry per CDR3 protein. The table lists about 20,000 distinct CDR3 sequences, around two fifths of them singletons. Their antigens remain unidentified. The material sequenced was CD4+ T cells from blood, cultured in vitro, taken about 7 months after SARS-CoV-2 vaccination. Source of these receptors: a human donor who had recovered from COVID-19. The conserved cysteine and the conserved F or W are not part of the CDR3 here.

J gene: TRBJ2-3
V gene: TRBV6-2/TRBV6-3
CDR3 protein: ASSPLEPRGPDTQY

J gene: TRBJ1-2
V gene: TRBV20-1
CDR3 protein: SARRRLDGYT

J gene: TRBJ1-5
V gene: TRBV7-8
CDR3 protein: ASSLRAGGGVPQH

J gene: TRBJ2-5
V gene: TRBV7-3
CDR3 protein: ASSRSEGETQY

J gene: TRBJ1-6
V gene: TRBV27
CDR3 protein: ASSFGAWGGSPLH

J gene: TRBJ2-3
V gene: TRBV7-8
CDR3 protein: ASSYGRELITDTQY

J gene: TRBJ2-3
V gene: TRBV29-1
CDR3 protein: SGSGGTDTQY

J gene: TRBJ2-5
V gene: TRBV30
CDR3 protein: AWERQGLETQY

J gene: TRBJ2-5
V gene: TRBV15
CDR3 protein: ATGDQETQY

J gene: TRBJ2-7
V gene: TRBV15
CDR3 protein: ATSVGGDYYEQY

J gene: TRBJ2-5
V gene: TRBV11-1
CDR3 protein: ASSPPGTSGGGTQY

J gene: TRBJ2-7
V gene: TRBV11-3
CDR3 protein: ASSDRWTTVAYEQY

J gene: TRBJ1-6
V gene: TRBV6-2/TRBV6-3
CDR3 protein: ASSPSGQGTNSPLH

J gene: TRBJ2-7
V gene: TRBV7-3
CDR3 protein: ASSTSGTGEQY

J gene: TRBJ2-1
V gene: TRBV7-6
CDR3 protein: ASSPFLVNEQF

J gene: TRBJ2-5
V gene: TRBV6-1
CDR3 protein: ASSTDFSVVTQY

J gene: TRBJ1-2
V gene: TRBV6-2/TRBV6-3
CDR3 protein: ASRIGGFGSNYGYT

J gene: TRBJ2-3
V gene: TRBV6-5
CDR3 protein: ASSYEGGLAGGPSDTQY

J gene: TRBJ2-5
V gene: TRBV11-3
CDR3 protein: ASSLAKQETQY

J gene: TRBJ2-7
V gene: TRBV4-1
CDR3 protein: ASSREDRGPYEQY

J gene: TRBJ2-5
V gene: TRBV18
CDR3 protein: ASSPGYQETQY

J gene: TRBJ2-5
V gene: TRBV15
CDR3 protein: ATSSRRGPETQY

J gene: TRBJ2-1
V gene: TRBV7-2
CDR3 protein: ASSLSLAGGGEQF

J gene: TRBJ1-1
V gene: TRBV6-1
CDR3 protein: ASSDRGRNTEAF

J gene: TRBJ2-7
V gene: TRBV20-1
CDR3 protein: SASNPTYEQY

J gene: TRBJ2-1
V gene: TRBV6-1
CDR3 protein: ASSDVGLSSYNEQF

J gene: TRBJ1-6
V gene: TRBV20-1
CDR3 protein: SARQFNNSPLH